What follows is one TCR beta chain and its context. The V gene's germline CDR1 is SGHNT and CDR2 YYREEE (reference sequence). Trimming at V came to 4 bases and at J to 8 bases, leaving 6 bases not matched to a gene. This CDR3 spans 14 amino acids. Symptom resolution, clearance, or two negative PCRs marked donors in Cohort 3 as recovered. Authors' data handling: Amplification of reference gene primers provided the estimated nucleated cell counts. TCRdb's copy holds only in-frame clones and misses some; the assay was immunoSEQ multiplex PCR. V and J calls and clone size follow that table, whereas D and trimming were derived from the DNA. The sample includes about 380,000 clones, around 90% of them seen just once. These data are taken from a study of blood T cell repertoires in COVID-19. For the study at large: PBMCs, B-cell-depleted T cells, or T cells were the source of the cDNA or gDNA that made up the material.

This sequence originates from a young woman who had recovered from COVID-19. Sequences were obtained from PBMCs or T cells enriched from blood (not recorded which). The chain links TRBV5-4 to TRBJ2-1; the match to TRBD2 covers 10 bases. CDR3 nucleotides: TGTGCCAGCAGCCCGGGACTAGCGTACCATGAGCAGTTCTTC. It encodes CASSPGLAYHEQFF. Together with reference TRBV5-4 and TRBJ2-1, the CDR3 gives the full variable domain: ETGVTQSPTHLIKTRGQQVTLRCSSQSGHNTVSWYQQALGQGPQFIFQYYREEENGRGNFPPRFSGLQFPNYSSELNVNALELDDSALYLCASSPGLAYHEQFFGPGTRLTVL.